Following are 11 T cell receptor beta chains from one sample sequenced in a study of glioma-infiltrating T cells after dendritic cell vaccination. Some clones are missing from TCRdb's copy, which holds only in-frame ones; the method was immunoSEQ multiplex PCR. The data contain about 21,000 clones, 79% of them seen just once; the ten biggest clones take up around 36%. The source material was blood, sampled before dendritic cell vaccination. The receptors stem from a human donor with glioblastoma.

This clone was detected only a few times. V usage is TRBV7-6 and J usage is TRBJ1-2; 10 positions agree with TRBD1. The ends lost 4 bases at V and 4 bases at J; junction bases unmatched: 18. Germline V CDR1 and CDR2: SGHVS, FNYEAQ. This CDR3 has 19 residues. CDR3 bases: TGTGCCAGCAGCTACGGACCTCCGGGACAGGGGTTCAGTGGCTATGGCTACACCTTC. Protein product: CASSYGPPGQGFSGYGYTF.

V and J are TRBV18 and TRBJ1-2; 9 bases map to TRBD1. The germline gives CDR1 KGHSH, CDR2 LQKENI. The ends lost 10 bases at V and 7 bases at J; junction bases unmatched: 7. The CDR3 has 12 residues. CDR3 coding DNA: TGTGCCATCCCAACAGGGGGCTCTGGCTACACCTTC. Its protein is CAIPTGGSGYTF.

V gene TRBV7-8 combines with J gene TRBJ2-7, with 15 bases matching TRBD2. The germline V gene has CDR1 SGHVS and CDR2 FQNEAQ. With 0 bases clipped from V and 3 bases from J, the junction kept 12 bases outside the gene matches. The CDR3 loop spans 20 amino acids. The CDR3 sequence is CASSLARGTGTSGRHYEQYF. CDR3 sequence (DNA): TGTGCCAGCAGCTTAGCGCGAGGGACAGGGACTAGCGGGAGGCACTACGAGCAGTACTTC.

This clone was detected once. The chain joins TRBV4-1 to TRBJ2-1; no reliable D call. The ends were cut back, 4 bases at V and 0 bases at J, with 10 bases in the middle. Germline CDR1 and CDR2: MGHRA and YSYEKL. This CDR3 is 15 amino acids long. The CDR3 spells CASSPDTSSYNEQFF. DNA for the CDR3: TGCGCCAGCAGCCCTGACACGAGCTCCTACAATGAGCAGTTCTTC.

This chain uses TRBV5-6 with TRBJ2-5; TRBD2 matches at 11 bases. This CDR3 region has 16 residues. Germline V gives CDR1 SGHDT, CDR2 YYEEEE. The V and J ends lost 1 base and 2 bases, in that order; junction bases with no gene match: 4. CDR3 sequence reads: CASSLLLAGVQETQYF. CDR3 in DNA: TGTGCCAGCAGCTTGTTACTAGCGGGAGTTCAAGAGACCCAGTACTTC.

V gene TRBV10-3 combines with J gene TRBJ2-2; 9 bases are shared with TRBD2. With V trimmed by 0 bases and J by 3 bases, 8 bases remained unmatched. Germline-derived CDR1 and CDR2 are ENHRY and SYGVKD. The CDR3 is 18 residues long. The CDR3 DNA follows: TGTGCCATCAGTGAGTCGAGTAAGCGGGAGGCCCACACCGGGGAGCTGTTTTTT. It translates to CAISESSKREAHTGELFF.

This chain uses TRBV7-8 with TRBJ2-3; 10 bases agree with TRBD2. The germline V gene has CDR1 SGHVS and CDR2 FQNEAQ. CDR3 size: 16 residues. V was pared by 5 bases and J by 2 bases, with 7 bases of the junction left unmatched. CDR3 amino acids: CASSPPAGGNTDTQYF. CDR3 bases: TGTGCCAGCAGCCCCCCAGCGGGAGGGAACACAGATACGCAGTATTTT.

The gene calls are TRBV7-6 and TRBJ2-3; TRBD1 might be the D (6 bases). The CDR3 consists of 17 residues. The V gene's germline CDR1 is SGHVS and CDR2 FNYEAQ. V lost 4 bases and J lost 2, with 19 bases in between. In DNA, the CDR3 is TGTGCCAGCAGCTCGGCAGTCCGGACAGTAATCACAGATACGCAGTATTTT. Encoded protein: CASSSAVRTVITDTQYF.

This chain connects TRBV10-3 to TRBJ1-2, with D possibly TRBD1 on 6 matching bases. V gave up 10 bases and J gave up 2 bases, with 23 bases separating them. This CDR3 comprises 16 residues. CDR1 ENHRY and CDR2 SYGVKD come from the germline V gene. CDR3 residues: CATQVGGSALNYGYTF. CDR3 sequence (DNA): TGTGCCACCCAAGTAGGGGGTAGCGCTTTAAACTATGGCTACACCTTC.

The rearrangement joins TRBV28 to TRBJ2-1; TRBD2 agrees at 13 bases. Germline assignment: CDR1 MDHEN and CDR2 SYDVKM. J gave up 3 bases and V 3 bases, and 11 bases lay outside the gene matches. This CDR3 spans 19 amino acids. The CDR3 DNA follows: TGTGCCAGCAGTTTTCCATGGGGACTAGCGGGATTTTTCTACAATGAGCAGTTCTTC. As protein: CASSFPWGLAGFFYNEQFF.

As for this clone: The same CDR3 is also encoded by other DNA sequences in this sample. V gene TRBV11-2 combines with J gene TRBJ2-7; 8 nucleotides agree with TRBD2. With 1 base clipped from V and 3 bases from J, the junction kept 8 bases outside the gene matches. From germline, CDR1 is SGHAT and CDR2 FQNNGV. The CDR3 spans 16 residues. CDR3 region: CASSLGQPGGDYEQYF. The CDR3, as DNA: TGTGCCAGCAGCTTAGGCCAACCCGGGGGGGACTACGAGCAGTACTTC.